This entry concerns a single TCR beta chain. The antigen is not known. This sample is part of a study of regulatory T cells in long-lasting Graves disease. Study as a whole: A definition of persistent Graves' disease required over 5 years of antithyroid drugs plus positive TSH receptor antibodies.

Libraries of TCR beta came from iRepertoire HTBI primers plus Arm-PCR of CDR3 regions. MiXCR was run by TCRdb on the multiplex PCR reads, yielding one entry per CDR3 protein. This table has hundreds of thousands of distinct CDR3 sequences, around 30% appearing once. Study-level results: It was in persistent disease that TRBV28, TRBJ1-2 and TRBJ2-5 were favored. Fewer public clonotypes were shared by new patients (approximately 1,000) than by persistent patients (roughly 2,500). Thyroid tissue went unexamined; only peripheral blood was analyzed.

Time point: persistent/refractory GD, antithyroid drugs over 5 years with positive TRAb. PBMC-extracted RNA yielded the TCR library. Germline CDR1 reads MNHEY; CDR2 reads SVGEGT. The CDR3 consists of 15 residues. V shed 7 bases and J shed 4 bases, with 17 bases lying between them. This sequence originates from a female donor with Graves disease. The sequenced sample was peripheral blood mononuclear cells (PBMCs), obtained when the disease was refractory, from a patient treated with antithyroid drugs. The chain has TRBV6-2 or TRBV6-3 and TRBJ1-5, with a weak D call TRBD1 (5 bases). Here the CDR3 DNA reads TGTGCCAGCACTCGGGACCCACTCGGGAATCAGCCCCAGCATTTT. It translates to CASTRDPLGNQPQHF.